A single sample is the source of the 20 T cell receptor beta chains below, sequenced in a study of T-cell reconstitution after alpha-beta-depleted transplantation in children. Unique molecular identifiers were incorporated into the prepared TCRbeta library. TCRdb analysed the PCR reads with MiXCR anew, one entry per CDR3 protein. The sample has hundreds of thousands of distinct CDR3 sequences; roughly 13% are singletons. Source: PBMCs, taken before TCRalphabeta/CD19-depleted stem cell transplant. Every receptor here comes from a girl aged 2 to 10 with congenital amegakaryocytic thrombocytopenia, due to receive a stem cell transplant.

The genes are TRBV28 and TRBJ2-7; tentative D call: TRBD1 (5 bases). V was trimmed by 5 bases and J by 4 bases, leaving 21 bases between them. Germline V CDR1 and CDR2: MDHEN, SYDVKM. The CDR3 length is 16 residues. The CDR3 region has the DNA TGTGCCAGCAGTGGTCAGGGCCCACTTTTTCCTTACGAGCAGTACTTC. It yields the protein CASSGQGPLFPYEQYF.

This clonotype was counted at least ten times. V usage is TRBV5-1 and J usage is TRBJ2-1; 13 bases map to TRBD2. Germline values: CDR1 SGHRS, CDR2 YFSETQ. V was pared by 1 base and J by 5 bases, with 12 bases of the junction left unmatched. The CDR3 loop spans 19 amino acids. In nucleotides, the CDR3 is TGCGCCAGCAGCTTGCGAGGACTAGCGGGAGAATGGGTTGACAATGAGCAGTTCTTC. Translating gives CASSLRGLAGEWVDNEQFF.

Note on this clonotype: An end of the junction does not agree with germline; a read error may underlie this. The rearrangement uses TRBV20-1 and TRBJ2-7, with a possible D match to TRBD2 (5 bases). Germline loops: CDR1 DFQATT, CDR2 SNEGSKA (reference sequence). The CDR3 extends over 12 amino acids. CDR3 sequence (DNA): TGCAGTGCAAGAGGGAACCCCTACGAGCAGTACTTC. Amino acids: CSARGNPYEQYF.

The genes are TRBV5-1 and TRBJ2-5; TRBD2 matches at 8 bases. CDR3 length: 16 residues. The V gene's germline CDR1 is SGHRS and CDR2 YFSETQ. V was pared by 3 bases and J by 0 bases, with 7 bases of the junction left unmatched. The CDR3 here is CASSYVAGYNQETQYF. CDR3 DNA: TGCGCCAGCAGCTACGTAGCGGGATACAACCAAGAGACCCAGTACTTC.

This clonotype was seen a few times. This chain joins TRBV7-8 and TRBJ2-2, with D hard to call. Germline loops: CDR1 SGHVS, CDR2 FQNEAQ. Trimming pared 0 bases from V and 5 bases from J, leaving 10 bases between. The CDR3 contains 15 residues. The CDR3 DNA reads TGTGCCAGCAGCTTAGCGGCCAGAACAACCGGGGAGCTGTTTTTT. Protein: CASSLAARTTGELFF. Filled out from reference TRBV7-8 and TRBJ2-2, the complete variable domain reads GAGVSQSPRYKVAKRGQDVALRCDPISGHVSLFWYQQALGQGPEFLTYFQNEAQLDKSGLPSDRFFAERPEGSVSTLKIQRTQQEDSAVYLCASSLAARTTGELFFGEGSRLTVL.

The table lists this clonotype with a few counts. The rearrangement joins TRBV28 to TRBJ2-3; 10 positions agree with TRBD1. With V trimmed by 7 bases and J by 1 base, 5 bases remained unmatched. This CDR3 is built from 15 residues. Germline CDR1 reads MDHEN; CDR2 reads SYDVKM. CDR3 loop: CASILGTGGTDTQYF. CDR3 bases: TGTGCCAGCATCCTCGGGACAGGGGGCACAGATACGCAGTATTTT.

This clonotype was counted only a few times. V gene TRBV11-3 combines with J gene TRBJ2-1, with 9 bases lining up with TRBD1. V shed 0 bases and J 2 bases; nucleotides not matched to a gene: 5. The CDR3 consists of 17 residues. Germline values: CDR1 SGHNT, CDR2 YENEEA. CDR3 loop: CASSLDSTGGPYNEQFF. CDR3 in DNA: TGTGCCAGCAGCTTAGATTCTACAGGGGGCCCCTACAATGAGCAGTTCTTC.

The chain combines TRBV14 with TRBJ2-3; D tentatively fits TRBD1 or TRBD2 (5 bases each). Trimming removed 4 bases at V and 1 base at J, with 9 bases between. CDR3 length equals 14 residues. Germline CDR1 and CDR2: SGHDN and FVKESK. The DNA for the CDR3 is TGTGCCAGCAGCCTACGGGACCGCACAGATACGCAGTATTTT. Its translation is CASSLRDRTDTQYF.

The rearrangement uses TRBV5-1 and TRBJ2-2; 12 positions match TRBD2. J lost 5 bases, V lost 4 bases, and 18 bases had no gene match. The CDR3 is made up of 20 amino acids. CDR1 is SGHRS and CDR2 is YFSETQ in the germline V gene. The CDR3 sequence is CASSPLNLPRLAGDTGELFF. The CDR3 coding sequence is TGCGCCAGCAGCCCACTCAATTTACCTCGACTAGCGGGAGATACCGGGGAGCTGTTTTTT.

The chain recombines TRBV20-1 with TRBJ2-3; TRBD1 aligns across 7 bases. Germline-derived CDR1 and CDR2 are DFQATT and SNEGSKA (reference sequence). This CDR3 is 17 amino acids long. V was clipped by 0 bases and J by 5 bases; unmatched bases: 14. Written as DNA, the CDR3 is TGCAGTGCTAGAGAAGGACAGGTCGGCCCGCAGGTAGATACGCAGTATTTT. It translates to CSAREGQVGPQVDTQYF.

This clonotype has ten or more counts. The chain is built from TRBV5-1 and TRBJ1-1, with TRBD1 matching over 8 bases. Germline lookup yields CDR1 SGHRS and CDR2 YFSETQ. There are 18 residues in the CDR3. Unmatched junction bases numbered 14, after V lost 4 bases and J lost 0 bases. The CDR3 nucleotides are TGCGCCAGCAGCCTACTCCACGAAGCACAGGGGGTGAACACTGAAGCTTTCTTT. Its protein is CASSLLHEAQGVNTEAFF.

The chain recombines TRBV28 with TRBJ2-3; 7 bases align to TRBD2. CDR1 and CDR2 from the germline V gene are MDHEN and SYDVKM. J was trimmed by 2 bases and V by 3 bases; bases with no gene match: 8. This CDR3 comprises 16 residues. The CDR3 bases are TGTGCCAGCAGTTTTCTCACTAGCGTACCCACAGATACGCAGTATTTT. It is translated as CASSFLTSVPTDTQYF.

J is TRBJ2-1 and V is TRBV28; TRBD2 matches at 7 bases. The CDR3 spans 18 residues. Germline CDR1 reads MDHEN; CDR2 reads SYDVKM. Unmatched junction bases numbered 20, after V lost 5 bases and J lost 7 bases. CDR3 coding DNA: TGTGCCAGCAGTGCCGGAAAAGGCCTAGCGGCCGAGGCTAATGAGCAGTTCTTC. Amino acids: CASSAGKGLAAEANEQFF.

At least ten counts were recorded for this clonotype. CDR3 DNA sequence: TGTGCCAGCAGTCCCCGGACAGGGCCTAACTATGGCTACACCTTC. Translating it yields CASSPRTGPNYGYTF. The genes are TRBV12-3 or TRBV12-4 and TRBJ1-2, with TRBD1 matching over 8 bases. Trimming removed 5 bases from V and 0 bases from J; junction bases left unmatched: 5. This CDR3 has 15 amino acids.

At least ten counts were recorded for this clonotype. This chain links TRBV20-1 with TRBJ2-1, with 7 positions matching TRBD2. V dropped 8 bases and J dropped 8; count of bases not matched to a gene: 15. From germline, CDR1 is DFQATT and CDR2 SNEGSKA (reference sequence). The CDR3 totals 14 residues. CDR3 nucleotide sequence: TGCAGTCCAAAACTAGGCGGGAGCGGGGATGAGCAGTTCTTC. Amino acid sequence: CSPKLGGSGDEQFF.

To note about this clonotype: A read error may explain this, as a much larger clone is one base away. This rearrangement joins TRBV29-1 to TRBJ2-1; D unclear. The length of the CDR3 is 12 residues. Trimming stripped 4 bases from V and 4 bases from J, with 8 bases between. Germline-derived CDR1 and CDR2 are SQVTM and ANQGSEA. The DNA of the CDR3 is TGCAGCGTTGGTGGTAGGTACAATGAGCAGTTCTTC. It translates to CSVGGRYNEQFF.

This clonotype occurred many times. This rearrangement joins TRBV12-3 or TRBV12-4 to TRBJ2-1, with no clear D. The V end was cut by 6 bases, the J end by 5 bases, with 8 bases between. The CDR3 contains 12 residues. The CDR3 DNA sequence: TGTGCCAGCAGCAGGAAGAACAATGAGCAGTTCTTC. Its protein is CASSRKNNEQFF.

The V and J genes are TRBV3-1 and TRBJ2-7, with TRBD1 matching over 7 bases. CDR3 size: 16 residues. V shed 0 bases, J shed 2 bases, and the junction held 7 bases outside the gene matches. CDR1 is LGHDT, CDR2 YNNKEL, per germline (reference sequence). The CDR3 DNA sequence: TGTGCCAGCAGCCAAGATCCTTGGACAGGCACCTACGAGCAGTACTTC. This sequence encodes CASSQDPWTGTYEQYF.

On this clonotype: At one boundary the junction diverges from the germline segment, which might be a read error. V usage is TRBV12-3 or TRBV12-4 and J usage is TRBJ2-2, with 11 positions matching TRBD2. The CDR3 totals 16 residues. This CDR3 is CASSSTSGKATGELLF. The CDR3 DNA is TGTGCCAGCAGTTCGACTAGCGGGAAGGCCACCGGGGAGCTGCTTTTT.

This clonotype was seen repeatedly, ten times or more. The chain is built from TRBV6-5 and TRBJ1-2; possible D gene TRBD1, 5 bases. CDR3 length: 15 residues. Trimming cost V 2 bases and J 4 bases, with 14 bases left between them. Per germline, CDR1 MNHEY and CDR2 SVGAGI. As DNA, the CDR3 is TGTGCCAGCAGTTACCGGGACTGGCTAGGCTATGGCTACACCTTC. This codes for CASSYRDWLGYGYTF.